The clone carrying this TCR beta chain occurred a few times. The antigen remains undetermined. This entry belongs to a study of vaccination and CD4 T cells after COVID-19. The wider study: SARS-CoV-2, HCoV-NL63, HCoV-OC43 and HCoV-229E supplied the overlapping spike peptides used to stimulate cells.

Sequencing of DNA taken from cultured CD4+ T cells relied on the Oncomine TCR Beta short-read assay. Genomic DNA extraction was carried out from cultured CD4+ T cells. TCRdb itself ran the PCR reads through MiXCR, one entry per CDR3 protein. The data contain several thousand distinct CDR3 sequences, 30% to 40% of them singletons. Treatment specified: approximately 9-day PBMC culture with coronavirus spike peptide pools or control peptides (ViraFEST assay). CD4+ T cells of the unexposed donor were collected before the COVID-19 pandemic (2011-2018). Every well contained around 2 million PBMCs, which were grown with around 10 IU/ml IL-2 and about 10 ug/ml peptide pools. A negative selection step was used to isolate CD4+ T cells once culture had run for 10 days. CDR1 and CDR2 from the germline V gene are SGHTA and FQGNSA. The CDR3 spans 12 residues.

Material: CD4+ T cells from blood, cultured in vitro. This TCR was sampled from a human donor in good health. The V and J genes are TRBV7-2 and TRBJ2-1; 7 nucleotides line up with TRBD1. The DNA end is a closer match to TRBJ2-7, so the J assignment may be wrong. CDR3 amino acids: CASSDRGQEQYF. The DNA for the CDR3 is TGTGCCAGCAGCGATAGGGGGCAGGAGCAGTACTTC.